The sequence of this T cell receptor (beta chain) was determined in a study of beta chain features in type 1 diabetes (dated by TCRdb to 2017 to 2018). Some background on the complete study: No differences in mean age, gender distribution, total cell number or subset yield were found between patients and healthy donors. A total of roughly 100 million sorted cells were examined across all samples, and RNA yield correlated strongly with the number of cells per subset. The study compared TCRB repertoires of sorted circulating CD4+ T cell subsets between recently diagnosed type 1 diabetes patients and matched healthy donors. Naive and central memory subsets were obtained from all 30 or so donors, but regulatory and stem cell-like memory subsets were isolated from only 8 patients and roughly 8 healthy donors.

The investigation overall reported the following: Because cDNA rather than genomic DNA was sequenced, highly expressing activated cells could have been over-represented, although no difference in activation and CD3 levels was found between groups. HLA sub-analyses involved small numbers of individuals, so any influence of HLA type on TCRB rearrangement remained unresolved. Naive, central memory and regulatory TCRB repertoires appeared more similar among patients than among healthy donors. Type 1 diabetes patients showed a moderate but significant shortening of TCRB CDR3 length in all four CD4+ subsets. At VDJ recombination sites, patients with type 1 diabetes made fewer insertions and deleted more nucleotides, a pattern implying thymic rearrangement abnormalities. Shorter templates might have been favored by PCR, but patient and control samples were amplified and corrected together, so both groups would have been affected equally by any skew.

Each donor gave one peripheral blood draw, approximately 120 mL on average, collected into heparinised tubes. A BD FACSAria II and a panel including CD45RO, CCR7, CD25, CD127, CD95 and CD27 were used to sort naive, central memory, regulatory and stem cell-like memory CD4+ T cells. All sorted populations exceeded 98% purity. PBMCs were isolated right away by Lymphoprep density gradient centrifugation and were stained directly, without culture. So that batch effects would be minimized, each experiment stained and sorted samples in pairs, pairing one healthy donor with one patient. The High Capacity cDNA Reverse Transcription Kit was used to reverse transcribe all of the isolated RNA, meaning that expressed TCRB transcripts were what got sequenced. Deep immunoSEQ sequencing was applied to naive, central memory and regulatory T cell samples, giving an average of approximately 4 million total reads per sample. Sorted cells were lysed in RLT buffer, and RNA was extracted using DNase-treated RNeasy Micro or Mini kits according to cell number. To prevent cross-contamination, each cell subset was processed individually, whereas patient and healthy donor samples were processed jointly. The immunoSEQ multiplex PCR was used to amplify TCRB sequences from cDNA, generating 87-bp fragments that spanned the CDR3 region. The amplicons were sequenced using the Illumina HiSeq platform. For the original study's pipeline: Synthetic template baselines were used to correct PCR bias computationally, reads within Hamming distance 2 were collapsed, and singletons that could not be merged were discarded. Reads were aligned to IMGT to assign V, D and J genes, CDR3 length, and insertions or deletions at six rearrangement sites. Within each subset, clonotype counts were normalized to sorted cell number, after which true diversity and Gini coefficients were computed with the tcR R package. The overlap coefficient, calculated on TCRB nucleotide sequences, was used to quantify repertoire sharing. Held by TCRdb, this immuneACCESS table contains in-frame sequences only and omits some clones. Under half of the omission traces to an unresolved V gene where checked; the cause of the rest is unknown. V, J and clone size are those of that table, while D and trimming were read from the DNA. This sample holds 150,000 to 200,000 clones; 7.8% were observed only once. The top ten clones comprise more than 0.75% of the sample.

CDR1 and CDR2 were assigned from the germline V gene as MDHEN and SYDVKM. Trimming at the junction amounts to 2 bases on V and 2 bases on J, and the germline ends lie 12 bases apart. There are 15 amino acids in the CDR3, from cysteine to phenylalanine inclusive. Only the CDR3 DNA is retained, 45 bases long and in frame from the first base. On this clone: This clone's antigen is unknown. The record has no base qualities; no much larger clone is one base away.

Sample: central memory CD4+ T cells from blood. The clonotype originates from a woman aged 40 to 49 with type 1 diabetes. The V and J segments used are TRBV28 and TRBJ1-1; TRBD1 is possibly the D segment (6 matching bases). This receptor carries the CDR3 CASSLVGTPNTEAFF. The DNA reads TGTGCCAGCAGTTTAGTGGGGACACCAAACACTGAAGCTTTCTTT.